This T cell receptor beta chain emerged from a study of response to subunit inactivated influenza vaccine. Study results and caveats: The authors suggested that every seasonal influenza vaccination recruits few new T cells.

V was cut by 5 bases and J by 1 base, with 9 bases left in between. The CDR3 sequence is 13 residues long. Germline V gene lookup returns CDR1 SGHRS and CDR2 YFSETQ. TCRdb recomputed calls from the RT-PCR reads with MiXCR, one row per CDR3 protein. The table records hundreds of thousands of distinct CDR3 sequences, 12% to 15% of them present only once. This clonotype was detected ten times or more. What it binds is not known. The chain is built from TRBV5-1 and TRBJ2-5; TRBD1 is a possible D gene (6 bases). The sequencing here drew on PBMCs from blood, taken around 15 days before vaccination. This clonotype was obtained from a man in his forties or fifties who received an inactivated influenza vaccine. CDR3 sequence reads: CASRQGLQETQYF. CDR3 nucleotide sequence: TGCGCCAGCAGACAGGGCCTCCAAGAGACCCAGTACTTC.